Below, 11 T cell receptor beta chains from the same sample are listed, as sequenced in a study of neurological immune-mediated disorders. TCRdb passed the 5' RACE reads through MiXCR, listing each CDR3 protein once. The repertoire includes 80,000 or so distinct CDR3 sequences, 9.4% of them detected once, and around 1.7% sits in the top ten. Sequenced sample: PBMCs. The receptor set was obtained from a man between 50 and 59 years old in good health.

This clonotype was seen ten or more times. The CDR3 here is CASRAVRGGNTIYF. CDR3 DNA: TGTGCCAGCAGAGCCGTAAGGGGAGGAAACACCATATATTTT. The chain couples TRBV6-5 to TRBJ1-3; a possible D gene is TRBD1 (5 bases). Germline CDR1 MNHEY, CDR2 SVGAGI. The CDR3 has 14 amino acids. The V gene lost 6 bases and the J gene lost 4 bases, with 13 bases spanning the gap.

The chain couples TRBV20-1 to TRBJ2-7, with D possibly being TRBD2 (5 bases). The V end lost 6 bases, the J end lost 2 bases, and 23 bases lay between the germline ends. From germline, CDR1 is DFQATT and CDR2 SNEGSKA (reference sequence). This CDR3 has 16 amino acids. The CDR3: CSAPGLRRTVAYEQYF. The CDR3 DNA follows: TGCAGTGCCCCGGGCCTACGGCGGACTGTTGCCTACGAGCAGTACTTC.

This clonotype came up many times. The chain joins TRBV7-2 to TRBJ1-1; D is possibly TRBD1 (6 bases). V lost 1 base, J lost 8 bases, and 14 bases lay in between. The CDR3 is 14 residues long. Germline CDR1 is SGHTA and CDR2 is FQGNSA. The DNA of the CDR3 is TGTGCCAGCAGCTTAGAACGGGGGGCTGGCGAAGCTTTCTTT. As protein: CASSLERGAGEAFF.

This clonotype came up many times. The chain carries TRBV6-2 or TRBV6-3 and TRBJ1-5, with D unclear. The CDR3 extends over 15 amino acids. Germline-derived CDR1 and CDR2 are MNHEY and SVGEGT. V lost 1 base and J 4 bases, leaving 11 bases between the germline ends. The CDR3 DNA follows: TGTGCCAGCAGTTACTTAGCGATCGGGAATCAGCCCCAGCATTTT. As protein: CASSYLAIGNQPQHF.

This clonotype was seen ten or more times. J is TRBJ1-6 and V is TRBV6-1, with D possibly being TRBD1 (6 bases). This CDR3 is 15 amino acids long. Germline V gene sequence: CDR1 MNHNS, CDR2 SASEGT. The ends were cut back, 6 bases at V and 6 bases at J, with 15 bases in the middle. The CDR3 here is CASRDWDTVNSPLHF. The CDR3 nucleotides are TGTGCCAGCAGGGACTGGGACACCGTTAATTCACCCCTCCACTTT.

Many counts were recorded for this clonotype. This rearrangement joins TRBV9 to TRBJ1-3; TRBD1 agrees at 7 bases. Losses at the gene ends were 4 bases for V and 2 bases for J; bases not matched to a gene: 15. There are 18 residues in the CDR3. Germline assignment: CDR1 SGDLS and CDR2 YYNGEE. CDR3 protein: CASSSSGRGGAPGNTIYF. The DNA of the CDR3 is TGTGCCAGCAGCTCATCGGGTCGAGGGGGCGCCCCTGGAAACACCATATATTTT.

This clonotype was seen repeatedly, ten times or more. The rearrangement links TRBV7-9 to TRBJ2-3; a weak D match, TRBD1 (6 bases). The germline V and J ends were trimmed by 5 bases and 3 bases, with 18 bases remaining between them. The CDR3 sequence is 16 residues long. The germline gives CDR1 SEHNR, CDR2 FQNEAQ (reference sequence). The CDR3 region has the DNA TGTGCCAGCAGCCAAGAACTCGGACAGAGAACAGATACGCAGTATTTT. Protein: CASSQELGQRTDTQYF.

In its sample, this clonotype was seen many times. This CDR3 reads CSAREVDILNTEAFF. The CDR3, as DNA: TGCAGTGCTAGAGAGGTGGACATCTTGAACACTGAAGCTTTCTTT. The chain carries TRBV20-1 and TRBJ1-1; D might be TRBD1 (5 bases). Trimming stripped 0 bases from V and 0 bases from J, with 11 bases between. Germline V CDR1 and CDR2: DFQATT, SNEGSKA (reference sequence). The CDR3 loop spans 15 amino acids.

This clonotype was found many times. The chain couples TRBV20-1 to TRBJ1-3; perhaps TRBD1 as D (5 bases). This CDR3 spans 11 amino acids. CDR1 DFQATT and CDR2 SNEGSKA come from the germline V gene (reference sequence). V shed 6 bases and J shed 5 bases, with 8 bases lying between them. In DNA form, the CDR3 reads TGCAGTGCCAGGGCTAGAAACACCATATATTTT. It yields the protein CSARARNTIYF.

This clonotype was seen many times. The J gene is TRBJ2-3, the V gene TRBV20-1; D is perhaps TRBD2 (5 bases). The germline V gene encodes CDR1 DFQATT and CDR2 SNEGSKA (reference sequence). With 4 bases removed from V and 5 bases from J, the gap between germline ends came to 13 bases. The length of the CDR3 is 13 residues. Here the CDR3 reads CSAIGLALDTQYF. The CDR3 DNA sequence: TGCAGTGCTATCGGACTCGCTCTAGATACGCAGTATTTT.

This clonotype was counted ten times or more. The rearrangement joins TRBV5-1 to TRBJ1-1, with 11 bases that match TRBD1. This CDR3 is built from 15 residues. Trimming removed 4 bases from V and 6 bases from J; junction bases left unmatched: 8. The germline gives CDR1 SGHRS, CDR2 YFSETQ. DNA of the CDR3: TGCGCCAGCAGCGAAAGGACAGGGGGCGGCTCTGAAGCTTTCTTT. It translates to CASSERTGGGSEAFF.